This T cell receptor (beta chain) originates from a study of shared clonotypes between healthy human individuals. Findings and caveats of the study: Some naive CD4 clonotypes, roughly 4.5%, turned up in common across a handful of donors.

Only in-frame clones appear in the TCRdb table, and some are missing; sequencing was by immunoSEQ multiplex PCR. The sample yields 2 million to 2.5 million clones, about 95% seen once. A word on this clone: Its matching antigen is unknown.

Trimming left V 8 bases short and J 0 bases short, with 11 bases between. This CDR3 contains 13 residues. The germline V gene has CDR1 MNHEY and CDR2 SMNVEV (reference sequence). CD45RO-negative, CCR7-selected cells formed the naive CD8 fraction, which excluded terminally differentiated effector memory CD45RA+ cells. The rearrangement joins TRBV27 to TRBJ2-7; D unresolved. This receptor was obtained from a man between 18 and 35 years old in good health. The sequenced sample was naive CD8+ T cells sorted from blood. The CDR3 loop reads CASRSEISYEQYF. As DNA, the CDR3 is TGTGCCAGCCGATCAGAGATCTCCTACGAGCAGTACTTC.